The 22 T cell receptor beta chains presented below share a single source sample, sequenced in a study of T cell repertoires in cytomegalovirus infection. TCRdb re-derived calls from the reads in MiXCR, one entry per CDR3 protein. Of 250,000 to 300,000 distinct CDR3 sequences in the sample, roughly an eighth were seen once. Sequencing input: PBMCs. These TCRs come from a human donor in good health (CMV status not recorded). Some clones in this sample may be carry-over from other donors' samples.

This clonotype was seen more than once but under ten times. CDR3 loop: CASSGRDVEKLFF. The CDR3 coding sequence is TGTGCCAGCAGCGGCCGGGACGTAGAAAAACTGTTTTTT. The J gene is TRBJ1-4, the V gene TRBV7-8; a weak D match, TRBD1 (5 bases). The V gene lost 5 bases and the J gene lost 8 bases, with 12 bases spanning the gap. Per the germline V gene, CDR1 is SGHVS and CDR2 is FQNEAQ. The CDR3 runs to 13 residues.

This clonotype was observed a handful of times. The rearrangement joins TRBV20-1 to TRBJ2-5; unclear D gene. Germline V gives CDR1 DFQATT, CDR2 SNEGSKA (reference sequence). The germline V and J ends were trimmed by 0 bases and 0 bases, with 8 bases remaining between them. The length of the CDR3 is 14 residues. In nucleotides, the CDR3 is TGCAGTGCTAGAGATTGGCAGAACCAAGAGACCCAGTACTTC. It is translated as CSARDWQNQETQYF.

At least ten counts were recorded for this clonotype. This rearrangement joins TRBV28 to TRBJ2-7; 8 nucleotides agree with TRBD1. CDR1 MDHEN and CDR2 SYDVKM come from the germline V gene. V dropped 8 bases and J dropped 0; count of bases not matched to a gene: 6. CDR3 length: 14 amino acids. CDR3 sequence reads: CASAGQVNSYEQYF. The CDR3 nucleotides read TGTGCCAGCGCGGGACAGGTTAACTCCTACGAGCAGTACTTC.

This clonotype was seen at least ten times. The chain has TRBV7-2 and TRBJ1-2, with 7 bases that match TRBD1. The CDR3 extends over 19 amino acids. V lost 0 bases to trimming and J lost 4 bases; unmatched junction nucleotides: 17. CDR1 and CDR2 from the germline V gene are SGHTA and FQGNSA. The CDR3, as DNA: TGTGCCAGCAGCTTAGCCCCGAGGGGAGGGGGCCGACCTAGCTATGGCTACACCTTC. Amino acids: CASSLAPRGGGRPSYGYTF.

The chain carries TRBV29-1 and TRBJ1-4; D ambiguous. This CDR3 has 14 amino acids. Trimming removed 4 bases from V and 0 bases from J, with 9 bases in between. Germline CDR1 reads SQVTM; CDR2 reads ANQGSEA. CDR3 DNA: TGCAGCGTTGGGAAGGCTGCAACTAATGAAAAACTGTTTTTT. Protein: CSVGKAATNEKLFF. The full variable domain, in which reference TRBV29-1 and TRBJ1-4 provide the parts outside the CDR3, is SAVISQKPSRDICQRGTSLTIQCQVDSQVTMMFWYRQQPGQSLTLIATANQGSEATYESGFVIDKFPISRPNLTFSTLTVSNMSPEDSSIYLCSVGKAATNEKLFFGSGTQLSVL.

Many counts were recorded for this clonotype. V gene TRBV6-2 or TRBV6-3 combines with J gene TRBJ2-7; 8 nucleotides match TRBD2. V shed 8 bases, J shed 5 bases, and the junction held 11 bases outside the gene matches. The CDR3 runs 14 residues. Germline-derived CDR1 and CDR2 are MNHEY and SVGEGT. CDR3 in DNA: TGTGCCAGCGGGACTAGGGGGAGTCGCAACGAGCAGTACTTC. As protein: CASGTRGSRNEQYF.

This clonotype was counted ten times or more. The chain joins TRBV7-9 to TRBJ1-1; D is possibly TRBD1 (6 bases). Per germline, CDR1 SEHNR and CDR2 FQNEAQ (reference sequence). V was clipped by 5 bases and J by 5 bases, with 18 bases between them. The CDR3 is 15 amino acids. Here the CDR3 DNA reads TGTGCCAGCAGCCCAGGACAGTTCTCCGATACTGAAGCTTTCTTT. Its translation: CASSPGQFSDTEAFF. Full variable domain (outside the CDR3, taken from reference TRBV7-9 and TRBJ1-1): DTGVSQNPRHKITKRGQNVTFRCDPISEHNRLYWYRQTLGQGPEFLTYFQNEAQLEKSRLLSDRFSAERPKGSFSTLEIQRTEQGDSAMYLCASSPGQFSDTEAFFGQGTRLTVV.

This clonotype showed up just a few times. The chain links TRBV6-6 to TRBJ2-2, with a possible D match to TRBD1 (6 bases). V was cut by 6 bases and J by 7 bases, with 12 bases left in between. In germline, CDR1 is MNHNY, CDR2 SVGAGI (reference sequence). This CDR3 is 13 amino acids long. The CDR3 sequence: CASRAQGFGELFF. Written as DNA, the CDR3 is TGTGCCAGCAGGGCACAGGGTTTCGGGGAGCTGTTTTTT.

At least ten counts were recorded for this clonotype. The rearrangement uses TRBV19 and TRBJ1-1; a weak D match, TRBD1 (5 bases). The CDR3 contains 14 residues. Trimming stripped 3 bases from V and 1 base from J, with 9 bases between. Germline V gene data show CDR1 as LNHDA and CDR2 as SQIVND (reference sequence). The CDR3 region has the DNA TGTGCCAGTAGTATCGGGACTTCGAACACTGAAGCTTTCTTT. Amino acids: CASSIGTSNTEAFF.

This clonotype was recorded many times. The chain has TRBV5-1 and TRBJ2-1; 9 bases map to TRBD1. The junction had 5 bases not matched to a gene; V was cut back by 3 bases and J by 1 base. From germline, CDR1 is SGHRS and CDR2 YFSETQ. The CDR3 sequence is 16 residues long. DNA of the CDR3: TGCGCCAGCAGCTCTGGACAGGGGTGGTCCTACAATGAGCAGTTCTTC. It encodes CASSSGQGWSYNEQFF.

This clonotype was seen repeatedly, ten times or more. The J gene is TRBJ2-7, the V gene TRBV7-2, with TRBD1 identical over 8 bases. Looked up from germline, CDR1 is SGHTA and CDR2 is FQGNSA. V dropped 8 bases and J dropped 3; count of bases not matched to a gene: 9. The CDR3 is made up of 14 amino acids. CDR3 sequence: CASGTTGEDYEQYF. In DNA form, the CDR3 reads TGTGCCAGCGGGACGACAGGGGAGGACTACGAGCAGTACTTC.

This clonotype was seen a handful of times. This chain connects TRBV7-2 to TRBJ1-1; D remains ambiguous. Germline V gives CDR1 SGHTA, CDR2 FQGNSA. With 7 bases removed from V and 5 bases from J, the gap between germline ends came to 11 bases. This CDR3 is 12 amino acids long. CDR3 sequence reads: CASNEPGTEAFF. Here the CDR3 DNA reads TGTGCCAGCAACGAACCCGGTACTGAAGCTTTCTTT.

This sequence joins TRBV7-6 and TRBJ2-2, with D tentatively TRBD1 (6 bases). The CDR3 spans 14 residues. Germline CDR1 reads SGHVS; CDR2 reads FNYEAQ. V shed 3 bases and J shed 4 bases, with 9 bases lying between them. The CDR3 loop reads CASSLGHSTGELFF. In DNA, the CDR3 is TGTGCCAGCAGCTTGGGACATAGCACCGGGGAGCTGTTTTTT.

This clonotype appeared many times. The rearrangement uses TRBV12-3 or TRBV12-4 and TRBJ2-1; D possibly corresponds to TRBD1 (8 bases). With 3 bases removed from V and 5 bases from J, the gap between germline ends came to 26 bases. The CDR3 totals 19 residues. The CDR3 sequence is CASSFPALSGTGEDNEQFF. The CDR3 DNA is TGTGCCAGCAGTTTCCCCGCGCTCAGCGGGACAGGTGAAGACAATGAGCAGTTCTTC.

V is TRBV29-1 and J is TRBJ1-2; possible D gene TRBD1, 5 bases. The V gene lost 2 bases and the J gene lost 3 bases, with 13 bases spanning the gap. Germline values: CDR1 SQVTM, CDR2 ANQGSEA. There are 14 residues in the CDR3. The CDR3: CSVENDSYDYGYTF. For the CDR3, the DNA is TGCAGCGTTGAAAACGACAGTTACGACTATGGCTACACCTTC.

The table lists this clonotype with many counts. This chain uses TRBV4-1 with TRBJ2-6; 11 bases fit TRBD1. This CDR3 has 20 amino acids. In germline, CDR1 is MGHRA, CDR2 YSYEKL. Unmatched junction bases numbered 13, after V lost 4 bases and J lost 2 bases. This CDR3 reads CASSLLPGGTGGTGANVLTF. DNA for the CDR3: TGCGCCAGCAGCCTTCTCCCCGGGGGGACAGGGGGTACTGGGGCCAACGTCCTGACTTTC.

This chain uses TRBV12-3 or TRBV12-4 with TRBJ1-2; 8 positions match TRBD1. Losses at the gene ends were 5 bases for V and 0 bases for J; bases not matched to a gene: 2. The CDR3 spans 14 residues. In DNA, the CDR3 is TGTGCCAGCAGTAGGACAGGGCCTAACTATGGCTACACCTTC. It is translated as CASSRTGPNYGYTF.

This clonotype was counted once. The chain employs TRBV29-1 and TRBJ2-7, with D possibly TRBD1 on 6 matching bases. CDR3 size: 15 residues. Trimming shortened V by 4 bases and J by 4 bases, and 20 bases separated the two germline ends. Looked up from germline, CDR1 is SQVTM and CDR2 is ANQGSEA. CDR3 in amino acids: CSVGKQGPRGYEQYF. The CDR3 coding sequence is TGCAGCGTTGGAAAACAGGGTCCCCGGGGTTACGAGCAGTACTTC.

The CDR3, as DNA: TGCAGTGCTAGAGTCAACCGGGACAGAAAGAACACCGGGGAGCTGTTTTTT. Encoded protein: CSARVNRDRKNTGELFF. The chain links TRBV20-1 to TRBJ2-2, with 7 positions matching TRBD1. J gave up 1 base and V 1 base, and 9 bases lay outside the gene matches. The germline gives CDR1 DFQATT, CDR2 SNEGSKA (reference sequence). The CDR3 consists of 17 residues.

This clonotype was seen at least ten times. This chain joins TRBV28 and TRBJ1-3; D is unresolved. Trimming shortened V by 3 bases and J by 7 bases, and 10 bases separated the two germline ends. The CDR3 sequence is 13 residues long. Germline CDR1 reads MDHEN; CDR2 reads SYDVKM. CDR3 sequence (DNA): TGTGCCAGCAGTTTTCTTGGCCGGAACACCATATATTTT. This gives the protein CASSFLGRNTIYF. The full variable domain, in which reference TRBV28 and TRBJ1-3 provide the parts outside the CDR3, is DVKVTQSSRYLVKRTGEKVFLECVQDMDHENMFWYRQDPGLGLRLIYFSYDVKMKEKGDIPEGYSVSREKKERFSLILESASTNQTSMYLCASSFLGRNTIYFGEGSWLTVV.

The sample holds many counts of this clonotype. V usage is TRBV7-2 and J usage is TRBJ2-7; 8 positions match TRBD1. The CDR3 length is 16 residues. Germline-derived CDR1 and CDR2 are SGHTA and FQGNSA. The J segment lost 6 bases and the V segment lost 6 bases, leaving 16 bases of the junction unmatched. In DNA form, the CDR3 reads TGTGCCAGCAGTTCAGTGTTTGTCAGGGGGCGATCCGAGCAGTACTTC. It encodes CASSSVFVRGRSEQYF. Based on the CDR3 plus reference TRBV7-2 and TRBJ2-7, the full variable domain is GAGVSQSPSNKVTEKGKDVELRCDPISGHTALYWYRQSLGQGLEFLIYFQGNSAPDKSGLPSDRFSAERTGGSVSTLTIQRTQQEDSAVYLCASSSVFVRGRSEQYFGPGTRLTVT.

The sample holds many counts of this clonotype. V usage is TRBV12-3 or TRBV12-4 and J usage is TRBJ1-3, with a possible D match to TRBD1 (6 bases). The V end was cut by 6 bases, the J end by 0 bases, with 9 bases between. The CDR3 sequence is 14 residues long. The CDR3 sequence is CASSPDSSGNTIYF. The CDR3 bases are TGTGCCAGCAGCCCGGACAGCTCTGGAAACACCATATATTTT.